This TCR beta chain was recovered during a study of memory CD4+ T cells and cytomegalovirus serostatus. V lost 3 bases and J lost 5, with 13 bases in between. The CDR3 length is 15 residues. CDR1 and CDR2 from the germline V gene are SGHTA and FQGNSA. Assay: immunoSEQ multiplex PCR; the TCRdb copy retains only in-frame clones and omits some. The sample records roughly 48,000 clones, over 70% being singletons. Single viable CD3+CD4+CD8-CD45RO+ cells were sorted as the memory CD4+ T cells. Sequences were obtained from memory CD4+ T cells from blood. This TCR was recovered from an adult in good health and CMV-seropositive. The V call is TRBV7-2, the J call TRBJ2-2, with a weak D call TRBD2 (6 bases). CDR3 sequence: CASSFKGRETGELFF. The CDR3 nucleotides are TGTGCCAGCAGCTTCAAGGGGCGGGAAACCGGGGAGCTGTTTTTT.